The present T cell receptor beta chain was sequenced within a study of regulatory T cells in long-lasting Graves disease. This clonotype was seen repeatedly, ten times or more. Both iRepertoire HTBI primers and Arm-PCR of CDR3 regions were used to build the TCR beta libraries. One entry per CDR3 protein, called by TCRdb with MiXCR from the multiplex PCR reads. Seen here are around 400,000 distinct CDR3 sequences, about 10% observed once, and the top ten hold around 18%. The CDR3 runs 17 residues. V was shortened by 4 bases and J by 7 bases, with 23 bases between the two germline ends. CDR1 and CDR2 from the germline V gene are MNHEY and SVGAGI. This sample's time point: newly diagnosed GD, antithyroid drugs for less than 3 months. RNA from PBMCs was the source of the TCR library. This sample also belongs to another study, concerning T cells in Graves' hyperthyroidism and ophthalmopathy. That investigation notes: Stable hyperthyroidism was separated from ophthalmopathy by a model based on 13 V-J features.

The receptor was derived from a woman under 30 with Graves disease. This rearrangement joins TRBV6-5 to TRBJ2-1; TRBD1 might be the D (6 bases). This sample comprised peripheral blood mononuclear cells (PBMCs), obtained at new diagnosis, from a patient treated with antithyroid drugs. The CDR3 loop is CASSFWLGTPKRNEQFF. DNA of the CDR3: TGTGCCAGCAGTTTTTGGCTCGGGACACCTAAGCGGAATGAGCAGTTCTTC.